The TCR beta chain described here comes from a study of PD-1 blockade in classical Hodgkin lymphoma. Concerning this clone: Its antigen remains unidentified.

Study outcomes and limitations: Complete responders possessed baseline diversity comparable to newly diagnosed patients. Prior therapy or disease activity may underlie the repertoire differences, whose causes remain undefined. It was reported that newly diagnosed patients had less baseline TCR diversity than healthy donors.

Sequenced by immunoSEQ multiplex PCR; TCRdb stores in-frame clones only, minus some. The sample holds around 57,000 clones, 86% seen once. This sample's time point: cycle 4 day 1 (C4D1), after less than seven weeks of nivolumab. Every patient experienced relapse after autologous stem cell transplantation, and brentuximab vedotin exposure varied. The sequencing used peripheral blood mononuclear cells (PBMCs), collected before the fourth cycle of nivolumab. This receptor was identified in a human donor with classical Hodgkin lymphoma.

The CDR3 is CASSTSGGGGETQYF. Written as DNA, the CDR3 is TGCGCCAGCAGCACTAGCGGGGGTGGAGGGGAGACCCAGTACTTC. J is TRBJ2-5 and V is TRBV5-1; TRBD2 aligns across 11 bases. CDR1 is SGHRS, CDR2 YFSETQ, per germline. The V segment lost 4 bases and the J segment 5 bases; nucleotides outside the gene matches: 7. The CDR3 is 15 amino acids.